In this sample, the clone carrying this T cell receptor beta chain turned up a few times. The antigen is unknown. The sequenced template was cDNA made from the entire isolated RNA. Data came from immunoSEQ multiplex PCR; TCRdb stores just in-frame clones and leaves some out. The sample includes a few hundred thousand clones, approximately 10% of them seen just once. Germline V gene sequence: CDR1 SNHLY, CDR2 FYNNEI. The CDR3 length is 12 residues. The germline V and J ends were trimmed by 4 bases and 6 bases, with 10 bases remaining between them. The sample comes from a study of beta chain features in type 1 diabetes. General study findings and limits: Within each of all four CD4+ subsets, Type 1 diabetes patients had TCRB CDR3s that were moderately but significantly shorter. Within patients, naive, central memory and Treg TCRB repertoires seemed more similar than within healthy donors.

The sequencing sample was made of naive CD4+ T cells from blood. The origin of this receptor is a woman in her twenties or thirties in good health. J is TRBJ2-7 and V is TRBV2, with a possible D match to TRBD2 (5 bases). The CDR3 here is CASSGTSLEQYF. CDR3 sequence (DNA): TGTGCCAGCAGTGGGACTTCTCTCGAGCAGTACTTC.